Listed below are T cell receptor beta chains from one sample, sequenced in a study of T cells in Graves' hyperthyroidism and ophthalmopathy. TCRdb fed the multiplex PCR reads into MiXCR, producing one record per CDR3 protein. The table lists about 380,000 distinct CDR3 sequences, about 15% of them singletons. Sequenced input: blood. The origin of the receptors is a woman aged 55-69 years with Graves' hyperthyroidism. Both conserved end residues are part of each CDR3. A D gene is named only where the DNA matches it firmly. Rows may omit the clone size; those that give it use once, few, many or a size class.

D,size,V,J,CDR3,DNA
TRBD1,.,TRBV20-1,TRBJ2-5,CSARDQGQGLETQYF,TGCAGTGCTAGAGATCAGGGACAGGGATTAGAGACCCAGTACTTC
TRBD2,many,TRBV9,TRBJ2-7,CASSPHPGTSFDEQYF,TGTGCCAGCAGCCCCCACCCCGGGACTAGTTTCGACGAGCAGTACTTC
.,.,TRBV5-4,TRBJ2-3,CASSLVAVRTDTQYF,TGTGCCAGCAGCTTGGTAGCTGTGCGGACAGATACGCAGTATTTT
.,.,TRBV18,TRBJ1-5,CASSGSEDQPQHF,TGTGCCAGCTCAGGGAGCGAGGATCAGCCCCAGCATTTT
TRBD2,.,TRBV2,TRBJ2-3,CASEPTVGGDTQYF,TGTGCCAGCGAGCCTACGGTCGGGGGGGATACGCAGTATTTT
.,many,TRBV28,TRBJ1-2,CASSSGLTNYGYTF,TGTGCCAGCAGTTCGGGACTTACTAACTATGGCTACACCTTC
.,many,TRBV4-1,TRBJ1-1,CASSQEKPSGTEAFF,TGCGCCAGCAGCCAAGAAAAACCGTCGGGGACTGAAGCTTTCTTT
.,many,TRBV7-9,TRBJ2-7,CASSPSGFSYEQYF,TGTGCCAGCAGCCCGAGCGGATTCTCCTACGAGCAGTACTTC
TRBD1,.,TRBV6-5,TRBJ1-2,CASSYSGPGGPLSYGYTF,TGTGCCAGCAGTTACTCCGGTCCAGGGGGGCCCCTTAGCTATGGCTACACCTTC
.,many,TRBV12-3/TRBV12-4,TRBJ2-3,CASIPLRDVSTDTQYF,TGTGCCAGCATCCCCTTACGGGACGTTAGCACAGATACGCAGTATTTT
.,many,TRBV28,TRBJ1-6,CASSTNNSPLHF,TGTGCCAGCAGTACGAATAATTCACCCCTCCACTTT